The 9 T cell receptor beta chains listed next were all sequenced from one sample in a study of early T cells in non-severe SARS-CoV-2 infection. TCRdb called the 5' RACE reads again in MiXCR, with one record for every CDR3 protein. The data contain under 70,000 distinct CDR3 sequences, about 7.6% of them seen just once; the ten biggest clones take up about 10%. This material consisted of whole blood, taken at baseline. The receptors stem from an adult who was a healthcare worker with PCR-confirmed SARS-CoV-2 infection or an uninfected control (not recorded which).

This clonotype was counted at least ten times. This chain joins TRBV12-3 or TRBV12-4 and TRBJ2-7, with 7 bases aligning to TRBD2. Trimming took 4 bases from V and 0 from J; bases not matched to a gene: 15. This CDR3 is 18 amino acids long. CDR3 nucleotide sequence: TGTGCCAGCAGTTCCCGGGGGGTAGCGGTGACCAACTCCTACGAGCAGTACTTC. This encodes CASSSRGVAVTNSYEQYF.

This clonotype was picked up many times. The gene calls are TRBV28 and TRBJ2-5; 7 bases match TRBD2. V gave up 3 bases and J gave up 5 bases; unmatched junction bases: 6. The CDR3 has 14 residues. Germline-derived CDR1 and CDR2 are MDHEN and SYDVKM. The CDR3 protein is CASSLRTRLETQYF. The CDR3 DNA sequence: TGTGCCAGCAGTTTGCGGACTAGGCTCGAGACCCAGTACTTC.

This sequence joins TRBV30 and TRBJ1-2; D gene unclear. CDR3 length equals 15 residues. Germline loops: CDR1 GTSNPN, CDR2 SVGIG (reference sequence). Trimming took off 1 base at V and 2 bases at J, with 14 bases between the two ends. This CDR3 is CAWSGIGIKNYGYTF. The CDR3 DNA sequence: TGTGCCTGGAGTGGTATCGGGATCAAGAACTATGGCTACACCTTC.

This clonotype came up a few times. The V gene is TRBV15, the J gene TRBJ1-1; no clear D gene. Trimming stripped 5 bases from V and 5 bases from J, with 18 bases between. The germline V gene encodes CDR1 LNHNV and CDR2 YYDKDF (reference sequence). The length of the CDR3 is 15 residues. Written as DNA, the CDR3 is TGTGCCACCAGCGGGTTGGGTCCCTTCCGGACTGAAGCTTTCTTT. Encoded protein: CATSGLGPFRTEAFF.

This clonotype was counted between two and nine times. This sequence joins TRBV20-1 and TRBJ2-1; D not resolved. The germline CDR1 and CDR2 sequences are DFQATT and SNEGSKA (reference sequence). The CDR3 contains 16 residues. Trimming shortened V by 0 bases and J by 1 base, and 13 bases separated the two germline ends. CDR3 residues: CSARDRVRASYNEQFF. CDR3 nucleotides: TGCAGTGCTAGAGATCGGGTCAGAGCGTCCTACAATGAGCAGTTCTTC.

V usage is TRBV2 and J usage is TRBJ2-5; 10 nucleotides align to TRBD2. After removal of 6 bases from V and 4 bases from J, the junction contained 8 bases not matched to a gene. Germline CDR1 reads SNHLY; CDR2 reads FYNNEI. The CDR3 sequence is 15 residues long. The CDR3 coding sequence is TGTGCCAGCAGCCAACTAGCGGGGACGGGAGAGACCCAGTACTTC. Translated: CASSQLAGTGETQYF.

The sample holds many counts of this clonotype. V is TRBV7-2 and J is TRBJ2-2; 8 bases agree with TRBD2. V lost 6 bases to trimming and J lost 2 bases; unmatched junction nucleotides: 8. CDR1 and CDR2 from the germline V gene are SGHTA and FQGNSA. CDR3 length equals 16 residues. The CDR3 sequence is CASRPTSGLNTGELFF. DNA of the CDR3: TGTGCCAGCAGACCAACTAGCGGACTAAACACCGGGGAGCTGTTTTTT.

The chain carries TRBV21-1 and TRBJ2-6; the D call in the table, TRBD1, was not verified against the DNA. TRBV21-1 is classified as a pseudogene. The CDR3 is made up of 15 amino acids. The DNA for the CDR3 is TGTGCCAGGCTGTGGGGCGAATCTGGGGCCAACGTCCTGACTTTC. Translated: CARLWGESGANVLTF.

The chain couples TRBV3-1 to TRBJ2-5; D gene unclear. Germline V lookup: CDR1 LGHDT, CDR2 YNNKEL (reference sequence). The CDR3 has 15 residues. The germline V and J ends were trimmed by 7 bases and 1 base, with 16 bases remaining between them. CDR3 sequence reads: CASTSSSTAQETQYF. The CDR3 region has the DNA TGTGCCAGCACCTCGTCCTCGACGGCCCAAGAGACCCAGTACTTC.